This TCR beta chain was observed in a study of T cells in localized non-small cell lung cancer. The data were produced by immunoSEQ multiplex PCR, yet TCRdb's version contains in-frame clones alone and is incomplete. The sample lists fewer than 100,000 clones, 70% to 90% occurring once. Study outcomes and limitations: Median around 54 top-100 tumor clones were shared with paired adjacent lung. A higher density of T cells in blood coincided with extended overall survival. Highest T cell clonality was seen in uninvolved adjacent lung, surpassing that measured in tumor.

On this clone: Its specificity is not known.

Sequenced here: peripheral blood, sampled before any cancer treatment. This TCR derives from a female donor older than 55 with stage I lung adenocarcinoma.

The CDR3 region is CASSRTANYGYTF. The CDR3 DNA is TGTGCCAGCAGCCGGACAGCTAACTATGGCTACACCTTC. The V and J genes are TRBV7-3 and TRBJ1-2; D might be TRBD1 (6 bases). The CDR3 totals 13 residues. V shed 5 bases and J shed 0 bases, with 7 bases lying between them. Germline CDR1 and CDR2: SGHTA and FQGTGA.